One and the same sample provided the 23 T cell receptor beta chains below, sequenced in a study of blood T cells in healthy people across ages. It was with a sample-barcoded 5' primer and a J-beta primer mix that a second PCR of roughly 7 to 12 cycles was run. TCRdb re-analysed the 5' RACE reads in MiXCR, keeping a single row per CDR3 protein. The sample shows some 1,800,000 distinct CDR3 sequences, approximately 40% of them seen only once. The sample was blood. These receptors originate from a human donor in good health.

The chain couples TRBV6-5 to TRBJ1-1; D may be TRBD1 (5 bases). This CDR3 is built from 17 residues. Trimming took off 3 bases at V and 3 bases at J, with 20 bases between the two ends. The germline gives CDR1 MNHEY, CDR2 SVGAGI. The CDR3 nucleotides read TGTGCCAGCAGTTATGGGGCCCTTGGCCTGGGGGACACTGAAGCTTTCTTT. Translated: CASSYGALGLGDTEAFF.

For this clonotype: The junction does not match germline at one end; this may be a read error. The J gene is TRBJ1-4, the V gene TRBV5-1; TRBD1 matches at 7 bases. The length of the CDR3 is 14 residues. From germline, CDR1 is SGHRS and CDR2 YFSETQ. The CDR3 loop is CASSYKDRDEKLFF. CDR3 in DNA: TGCGCTAGCAGCTACAAAGACAGGGACGAAAAACTGTTTTTT.

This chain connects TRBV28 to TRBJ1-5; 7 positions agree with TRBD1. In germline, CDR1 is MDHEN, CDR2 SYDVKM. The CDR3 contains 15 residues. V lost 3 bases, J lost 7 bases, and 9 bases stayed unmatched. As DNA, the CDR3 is TGTGCCAGCAGTTTTATCTCAGGGGGTCGCCAGCCCCAGCATTTT. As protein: CASSFISGGRQPQHF.

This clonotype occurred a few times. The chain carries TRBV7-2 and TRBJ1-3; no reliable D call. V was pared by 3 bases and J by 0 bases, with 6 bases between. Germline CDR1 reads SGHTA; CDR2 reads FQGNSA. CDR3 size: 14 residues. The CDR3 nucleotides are TGTGCCAGCAGCTTGATAGCCTCTGGAAACACCATATATTTT. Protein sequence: CASSLIASGNTIYF. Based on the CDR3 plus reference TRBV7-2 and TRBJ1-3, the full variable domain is GAGVSQSPSNKVTEKGKDVELRCDPISGHTALYWYRQSLGQGLEFLIYFQGNSAPDKSGLPSDRFSAERTGGSVSTLTIQRTQQEDSAVYLCASSLIASGNTIYFGEGSWLTVV.

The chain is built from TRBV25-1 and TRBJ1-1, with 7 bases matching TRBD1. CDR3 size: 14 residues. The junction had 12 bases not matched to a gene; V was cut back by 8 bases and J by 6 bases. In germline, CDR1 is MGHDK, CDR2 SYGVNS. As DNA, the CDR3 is TGTGCCAGCCGCCAGACAGGGTTCGGGGCTGAAGCTTTCTTT. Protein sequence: CASRQTGFGAEAFF. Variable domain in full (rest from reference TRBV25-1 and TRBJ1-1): EADIYQTPRYLVIGTGKKITLECSQTMGHDKMYWYQQDPGMELHLIHYSYGVNSTEKGDLSSESTVSRIRTEHFPLTLESARPSHTSQYLCASRQTGFGAEAFFGQGTRLTVV.

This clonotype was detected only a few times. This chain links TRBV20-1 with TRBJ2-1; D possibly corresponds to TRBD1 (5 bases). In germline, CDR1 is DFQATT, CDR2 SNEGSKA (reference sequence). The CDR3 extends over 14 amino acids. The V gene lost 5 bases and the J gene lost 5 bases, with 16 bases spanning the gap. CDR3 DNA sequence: TGCAGTGCTCCAGGGATTCTCGGAGACAATGAGCAGTTCTTC. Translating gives CSAPGILGDNEQFF.

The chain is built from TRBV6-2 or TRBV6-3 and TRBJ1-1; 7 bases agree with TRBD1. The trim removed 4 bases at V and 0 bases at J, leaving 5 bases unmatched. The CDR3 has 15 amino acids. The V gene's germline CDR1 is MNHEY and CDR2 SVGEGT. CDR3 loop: CASSSMGQMNTEAFF. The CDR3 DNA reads TGTGCCAGCAGTTCGATGGGACAGATGAACACTGAAGCTTTCTTT.

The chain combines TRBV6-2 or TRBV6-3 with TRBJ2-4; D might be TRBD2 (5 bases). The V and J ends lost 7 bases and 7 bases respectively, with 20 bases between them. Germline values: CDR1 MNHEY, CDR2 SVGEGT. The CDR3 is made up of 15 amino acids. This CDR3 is CASTYLPGNRNIQYF. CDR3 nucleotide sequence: TGTGCCAGCACCTACCTACCGGGGAACCGGAACATTCAGTACTTC.

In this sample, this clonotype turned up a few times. CDR3 region: CASGPIQYNSNQPQHF. CDR3 coding DNA: TGCGCCAGCGGCCCAATACAGTACAATAGCAATCAGCCCCAGCATTTT. The rearrangement uses TRBV4-1 and TRBJ1-5; D call uncertain. The germline V gene has CDR1 MGHRA and CDR2 YSYEKL. Trimming left V 8 bases short and J 0 bases short, with 17 bases between. This CDR3 is 16 amino acids long.

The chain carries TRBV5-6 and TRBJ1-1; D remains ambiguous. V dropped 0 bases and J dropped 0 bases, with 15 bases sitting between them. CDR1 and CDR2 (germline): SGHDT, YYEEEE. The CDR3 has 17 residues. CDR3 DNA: TGTGCCAGCAGCTTGGCGGCGAATAGCCCCATGAACACTGAAGCTTTCTTT. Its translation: CASSLAANSPMNTEAFF.

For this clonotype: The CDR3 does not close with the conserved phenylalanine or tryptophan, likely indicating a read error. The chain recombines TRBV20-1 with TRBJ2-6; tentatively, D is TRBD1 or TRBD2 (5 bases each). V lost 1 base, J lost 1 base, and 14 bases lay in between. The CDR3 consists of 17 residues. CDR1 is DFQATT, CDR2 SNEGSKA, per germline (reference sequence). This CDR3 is CSARGDGGYSGANVLTL. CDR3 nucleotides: TGCAGTGCTAGAGGGGATGGGGGTTATTCTGGGGCCAACGTCCTGACTCTC.

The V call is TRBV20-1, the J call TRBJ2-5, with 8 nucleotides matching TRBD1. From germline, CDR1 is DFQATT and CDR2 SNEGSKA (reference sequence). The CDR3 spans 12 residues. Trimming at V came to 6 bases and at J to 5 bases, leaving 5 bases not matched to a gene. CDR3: CSATDRVETQYF. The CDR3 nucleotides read TGCAGTGCCACGGACAGGGTGGAGACCCAGTACTTC.

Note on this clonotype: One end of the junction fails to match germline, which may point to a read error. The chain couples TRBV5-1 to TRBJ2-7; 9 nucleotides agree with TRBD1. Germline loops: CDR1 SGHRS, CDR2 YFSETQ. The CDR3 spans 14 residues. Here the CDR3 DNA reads TGCACCAGCAGCTCTGGGACAGGGACCTACGAGCAGTACTTC. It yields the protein CTSSSGTGTYEQYF.

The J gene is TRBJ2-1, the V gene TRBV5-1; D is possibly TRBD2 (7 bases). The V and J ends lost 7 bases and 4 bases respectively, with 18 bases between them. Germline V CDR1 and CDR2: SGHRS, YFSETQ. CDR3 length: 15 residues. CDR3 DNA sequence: TGCGCCAGCGCATCGGGGGCTAGCGGTTACAATGAGCAGTTCTTC. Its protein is CASASGASGYNEQFF.

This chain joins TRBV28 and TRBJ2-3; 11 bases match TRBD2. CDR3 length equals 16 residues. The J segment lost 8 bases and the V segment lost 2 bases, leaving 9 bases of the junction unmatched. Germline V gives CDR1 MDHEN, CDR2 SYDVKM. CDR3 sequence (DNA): TGTGCCAGCAGTTTAGTGGCTAGCGGGGGGAGCGGTACGCAGTATTTT. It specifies CASSLVASGGSGTQYF.

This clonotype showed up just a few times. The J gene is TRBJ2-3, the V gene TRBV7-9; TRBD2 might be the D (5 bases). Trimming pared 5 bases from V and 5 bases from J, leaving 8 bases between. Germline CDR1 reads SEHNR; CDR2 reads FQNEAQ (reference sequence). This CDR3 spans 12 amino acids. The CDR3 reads CASSRGLDTQYF. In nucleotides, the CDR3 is TGTGCCAGCAGCCGCGGACTAGATACGCAGTATTTT.

The CDR3 sequence: CASSPRLPAYEQYF. The DNA of the CDR3 is TGTGCCAGCAGCCCCCGACTGCCGGCCTACGAGCAGTACTTC. This chain connects TRBV12-3 or TRBV12-4 to TRBJ2-7; no clear D gene. The V end lost 6 bases, the J end lost 2 bases, and 14 bases lay between the germline ends. The CDR3 spans 14 residues.

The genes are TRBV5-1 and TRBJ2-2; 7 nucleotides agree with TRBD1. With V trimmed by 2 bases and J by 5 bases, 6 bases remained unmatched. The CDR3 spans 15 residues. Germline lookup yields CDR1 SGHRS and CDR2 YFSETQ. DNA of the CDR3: TGCGCCAGCAGCTTACAAGGGGGCGGAACCGGGGAGCTGTTTTTT. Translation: CASSLQGGGTGELFF.

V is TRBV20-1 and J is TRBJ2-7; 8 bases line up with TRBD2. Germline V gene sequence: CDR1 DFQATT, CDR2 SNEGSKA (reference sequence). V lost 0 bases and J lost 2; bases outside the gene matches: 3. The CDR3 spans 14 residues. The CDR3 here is CSARDLGLAYEQYF. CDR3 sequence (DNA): TGCAGTGCTAGAGATTTGGGACTAGCCTACGAGCAGTACTTC.

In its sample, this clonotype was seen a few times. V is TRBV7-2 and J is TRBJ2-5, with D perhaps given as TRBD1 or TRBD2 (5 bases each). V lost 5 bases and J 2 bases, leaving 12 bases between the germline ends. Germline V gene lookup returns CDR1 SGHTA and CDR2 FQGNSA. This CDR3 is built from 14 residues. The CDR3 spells CASSGVGVQETQYF. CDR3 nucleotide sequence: TGTGCCAGCAGCGGCGTGGGGGTACAAGAGACCCAGTACTTC.

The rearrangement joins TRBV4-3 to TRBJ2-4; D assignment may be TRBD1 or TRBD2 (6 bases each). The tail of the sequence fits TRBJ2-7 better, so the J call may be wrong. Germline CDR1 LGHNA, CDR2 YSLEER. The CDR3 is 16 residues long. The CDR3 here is CASSQEYGGGTYEQYF. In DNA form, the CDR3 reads TGCGCCAGCAGCCAAGAATACGGGGGCGGAACCTACGAGCAGTACTTC.

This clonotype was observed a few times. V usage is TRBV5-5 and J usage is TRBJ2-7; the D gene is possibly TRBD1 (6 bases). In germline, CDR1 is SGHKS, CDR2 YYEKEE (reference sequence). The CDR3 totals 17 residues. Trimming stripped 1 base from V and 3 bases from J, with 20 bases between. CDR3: CASSLSGDRAGDYEQYF. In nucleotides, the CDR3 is TGTGCCAGCAGCTTGTCCGGGGACCGGGCAGGGGACTACGAGCAGTACTTC.

The CDR3 here is CASSILAGEVFYNEQFF. DNA of the CDR3: TGTGCCAGTAGTATATTAGCGGGGGAAGTTTTCTACAATGAGCAGTTCTTC. This chain links TRBV19 with TRBJ2-1; 9 nucleotides match TRBD2. The CDR3 runs 17 residues. Looked up from germline, CDR1 is LNHDA and CDR2 is SQIVND (reference sequence). V lost 2 bases to trimming and J lost 3 bases; unmatched junction nucleotides: 8.